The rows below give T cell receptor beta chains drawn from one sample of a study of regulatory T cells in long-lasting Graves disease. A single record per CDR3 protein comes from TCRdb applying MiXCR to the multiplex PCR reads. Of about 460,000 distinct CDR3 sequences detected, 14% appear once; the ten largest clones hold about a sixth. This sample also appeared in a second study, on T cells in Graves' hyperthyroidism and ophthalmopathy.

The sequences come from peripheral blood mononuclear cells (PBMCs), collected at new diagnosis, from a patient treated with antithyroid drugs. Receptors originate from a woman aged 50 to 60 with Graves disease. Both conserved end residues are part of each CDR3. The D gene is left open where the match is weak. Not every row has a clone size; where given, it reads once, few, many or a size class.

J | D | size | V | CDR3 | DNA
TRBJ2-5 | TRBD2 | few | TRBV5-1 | CASSGRLAVQETQYF | TGCGCCAGCAGCGGTAGACTAGCGGTACAAGAGACCCAGTACTTC
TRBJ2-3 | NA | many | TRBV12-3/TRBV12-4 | CASSSQGLGHTDTQYF | TGTGCCAGCAGTTCCCAGGGACTGGGGCACACAGATACGCAGTATTTT
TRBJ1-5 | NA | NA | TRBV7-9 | CASSLGVGLNQPQHF | TGTGCCAGCAGCTTAGGCGTGGGGCTCAATCAGCCCCAGCATTTT
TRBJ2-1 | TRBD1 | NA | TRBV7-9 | CASSPGQGGIDEQFF | TGTGCCAGCAGCCCAGGACAGGGTGGGATCGATGAGCAGTTCTTC
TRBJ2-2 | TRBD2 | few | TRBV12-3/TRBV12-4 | CASSLRLAGGLGYTGELFF | TGTGCCAGCAGTCTGCGGCTAGCGGGGGGATTAGGTTACACCGGGGAGCTGTTTTTT
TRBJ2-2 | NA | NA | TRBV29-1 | CSVEGHYTGELFF | TGCAGCGTTGAGGGACATTACACCGGGGAGCTGTTTTTT
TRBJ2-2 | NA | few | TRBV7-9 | CASSRVVISGVIDTGELFF | TGTGCCAGCAGCCGGGTAGTGATATCCGGGGTGATCGACACCGGGGAGCTGTTTTTT
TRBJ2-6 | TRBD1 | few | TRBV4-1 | CASSQRGQASSGANVLTF | TGCGCCAGCAGCCAAAGAGGACAGGCCAGCTCTGGGGCCAACGTCCTGACTTTC
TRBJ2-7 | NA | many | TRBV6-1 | CASTGLPLGEQYF | TGTGCCAGCACGGGACTTCCCCTGGGTGAGCAGTACTTC
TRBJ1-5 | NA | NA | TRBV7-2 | CASSFRGEPQHF | TGTGCCAGCAGCTTTCGGGGTGAGCCCCAGCATTTT
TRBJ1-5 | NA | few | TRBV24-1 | CATSDPAPFPDVGNQPQHF | TGTGCCACCAGTGACCCCGCGCCCTTTCCGGATGTAGGGAATCAGCCCCAGCATTTT
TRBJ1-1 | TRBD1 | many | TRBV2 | CASSVTGGSTEAFF | TGTGCCAGCAGTGTCACAGGGGGTAGCACTGAAGCTTTCTTT
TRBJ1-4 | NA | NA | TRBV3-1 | CASSGTGVDWGKLFF | TGTGCCAGCAGCGGAACGGGGGTCGATTGGGGAAAACTGTTTTTT
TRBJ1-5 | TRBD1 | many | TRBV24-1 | CATSDSTDRAGQPQHF | TGTGCCACCAGTGATTCTACAGACAGGGCCGGTCAGCCCCAGCATTTT
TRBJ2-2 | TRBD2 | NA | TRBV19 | CASSKRGASMSTGELFF | TGTGCCAGTAGTAAGCGGGGGGCTAGCATGAGCACCGGGGAGCTGTTTTTT
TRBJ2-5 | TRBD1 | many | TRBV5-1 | CASSLGAFDRGRETQYF | TGCGCCAGCAGCTTGGGTGCCTTCGACAGGGGACGAGAGACCCAGTACTTC
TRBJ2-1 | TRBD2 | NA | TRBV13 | CASSLLRGRDNEQFF | TGTGCCAGCAGCTTACTCCGCGGGAGAGACAATGAGCAGTTCTTC
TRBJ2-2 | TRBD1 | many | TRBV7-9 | CASSPGTGGTDGELFF | TGTGCCAGCAGCCCCGGGACAGGGGGGACTGACGGGGAGCTGTTTTTT
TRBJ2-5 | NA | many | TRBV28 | CASSLPTGKETQYF | TGTGCCAGCAGTCTACCAACAGGGAAAGAGACCCAGTACTTC
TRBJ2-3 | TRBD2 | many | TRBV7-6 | CASSLEAGLAGVADTQYF | TGTGCCAGCAGCTTAGAGGCGGGACTAGCGGGAGTCGCAGATACGCAGTATTTT
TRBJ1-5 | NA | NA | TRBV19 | CASTQGTDSNQPQHF | TGTGCCAGCACACAGGGAACGGATAGCAATCAGCCCCAGCATTTT
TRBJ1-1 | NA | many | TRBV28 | CASSPPEGWNTEAFF | TGTGCCAGCAGTCCCCCCGAGGGGTGGAACACTGAAGCTTTCTTT
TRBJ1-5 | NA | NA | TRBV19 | CASKGHPISNQPQHF | TGTGCCAGTAAGGGACATCCCATTAGCAATCAGCCCCAGCATTTT
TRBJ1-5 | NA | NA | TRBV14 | CASSRSGERDQPQHF | TGTGCCAGCAGCCGTTCAGGGGAGAGGGATCAGCCCCAGCATTTT
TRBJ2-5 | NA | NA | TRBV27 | CASSSLTNLQETQYF | TGTGCCAGCAGTTCCCTAACGAATTTACAAGAGACCCAGTACTTC
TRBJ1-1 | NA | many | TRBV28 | CASSWNTEAFF | TGTGCCAGCAGCTGGAACACTGAAGCTTTCTTT
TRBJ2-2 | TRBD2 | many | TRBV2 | CASSAGTTNTGELFF | TGTGCCAGCAGCGCCGGGACTACGAACACCGGGGAGCTGTTTTTT
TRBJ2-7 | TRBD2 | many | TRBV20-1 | CSARIPGLAGSEQYF | TGCAGTGCTAGAATTCCGGGACTAGCGGGATCCGAGCAGTACTTC
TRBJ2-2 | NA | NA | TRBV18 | CASSPNSRENTGELFF | TGTGCCAGCTCACCCAACTCCCGGGAGAACACCGGGGAGCTGTTTTTT